Shown below are 25 T cell receptor beta chains from a single sample sequenced in a study of graft-versus-host responses after intestinal transplantation. Their antigens remain unidentified. Sequenced by immunoSEQ multiplex PCR; TCRdb stores in-frame clones only, minus some. The sample records around 87,000 clones, about 90% being singletons. The sample consisted of unstimulated CD8+ T cells sorted from spleen or lymph node cells, taken before transplant. These receptors all come from a human donor who was the organ donor for an intestinal transplant.

The chain combines TRBV6-5 with TRBJ2-6; D is ambiguous. The ends were cut back, 6 bases at V and 4 bases at J, with 10 bases in the middle. This CDR3 spans 14 amino acids. Germline V gene lookup returns CDR1 MNHEY and CDR2 SVGAGI. The CDR3 nucleotides read TGTGCCAGCAGCGCGGCTGCGGGGGCCAACGTCCTGACTTTC. This codes for CASSAAAGANVLTF.

The V gene is TRBV27, the J gene TRBJ2-1; 8 positions agree with TRBD1. Germline loops: CDR1 MNHEY, CDR2 SMNVEV (reference sequence). With 1 base clipped from V and 8 bases from J, the junction kept 7 bases outside the gene matches. This CDR3 has 15 residues. The DNA for the CDR3 is TGTGCCAGCAGTTTATATTCAGGGGGCTGGGATGAGCAGTTCTTC. This sequence encodes CASSLYSGGWDEQFF.

The chain employs TRBV28 and TRBJ2-2, with a possible D match to TRBD2 (6 bases). CDR1 and CDR2 from the germline V gene are MDHEN and SYDVKM. There are 14 residues in the CDR3. V was shortened by 6 bases and J by 4 bases, with 12 bases between the two germline ends. CDR3 sequence reads: CASSGRGFTGELFF. The CDR3 nucleotides are TGTGCCAGCAGCGGTCGGGGGTTCACCGGGGAGCTGTTTTTT.

V usage is TRBV28 and J usage is TRBJ1-1; D perhaps matches TRBD1 (6 bases). V was shortened by 2 bases and J by 1 base, with 20 bases between the two germline ends. Germline assignment: CDR1 MDHEN and CDR2 SYDVKM. The CDR3 consists of 18 residues. The CDR3 loop reads CASSLVGGGGRGNTEAFF. CDR3 nucleotide sequence: TGTGCCAGCAGTTTAGTGGGAGGGGGAGGGCGTGGGAACACTGAAGCTTTCTTT.

The chain carries TRBV5-6 and TRBJ2-5, with TRBD1 matching 9 bases. The germline CDR1 and CDR2 sequences are SGHDT and YYEEEE. J was trimmed by 5 bases and V by 5 bases; bases with no gene match: 13. This CDR3 spans 16 amino acids. CDR3: CASRTKTGGVRETQYF. Here the CDR3 DNA reads TGTGCCAGCAGGACTAAGACAGGGGGTGTGCGGGAGACCCAGTACTTC.

The rearrangement joins TRBV7-9 to TRBJ2-5, with D unresolved. Germline V lookup: CDR1 SEHNR, CDR2 FQNEAQ (reference sequence). The CDR3 runs 12 residues. V was cut by 3 bases and J by 11 bases, with 13 bases left in between. In DNA, the CDR3 is TGTGCCAGCAGCTTCAACCACGTAGAGCAGTACTTC. It is translated as CASSFNHVEQYF.

The rearrangement joins TRBV7-8 to TRBJ2-3, with 7 bases aligning to TRBD2. The germline V gene encodes CDR1 SGHVS and CDR2 FQNEAQ. This CDR3 spans 16 amino acids. V shed 5 bases, J shed 2 bases, and the junction held 10 bases outside the gene matches. In DNA, the CDR3 is TGTGCCAGCAGCGAAGCGACTAGCTTGATCACAGATACGCAGTATTTT. Amino acid sequence: CASSEATSLITDTQYF.

The V gene is TRBV7-9, the J gene TRBJ1-1, with 10 bases lining up with TRBD1. This CDR3 contains 15 residues. Germline-derived CDR1 and CDR2 are SEHNR and FQNEAQ (reference sequence). V gave up 1 base and J gave up 5 bases; unmatched junction bases: 4. This chain's CDR3 is CASSLGDRGRTEAFF. Written as DNA, the CDR3 is TGTGCCAGCAGCTTAGGGGACAGGGGAAGGACTGAAGCTTTCTTT.

This chain links TRBV27 with TRBJ1-5; TRBD1 is a possible D gene (6 bases). Per the germline V gene, CDR1 is MNHEY and CDR2 is SMNVEV (reference sequence). There are 16 residues in the CDR3. The V gene lost 4 bases and the J gene lost 0 bases, with 13 bases spanning the gap. CDR3 DNA sequence: TGTGCCAGCAGTTGGGGGGGCCGAGATAGCAATCAGCCCCAGCATTTT. Translation: CASSWGGRDSNQPQHF.

The gene calls are TRBV9 and TRBJ2-2, with D hard to call. V shed 0 bases and J shed 2 bases, with 8 bases lying between them. The germline gives CDR1 SGDLS, CDR2 YYNGEE. The CDR3 loop spans 15 amino acids. Here the CDR3 DNA reads TGTGCCAGCAGCGTAGACGACTCAAACACCGGGGAGCTGTTTTTT. Translating gives CASSVDDSNTGELFF.

The V gene is TRBV28, the J gene TRBJ2-2; TRBD2 agrees at 7 bases. The ends lost 0 bases at V and 3 bases at J; junction bases unmatched: 1. Looked up from germline, CDR1 is MDHEN and CDR2 is SYDVKM. The CDR3 runs 15 residues. CDR3 DNA sequence: TGTGCCAGCAGTTTATGGGGAGGGGACACCGGGGAGCTGTTTTTT. Amino acids: CASSLWGGDTGELFF.

The sample holds one count of this clone. This sequence joins TRBV28 and TRBJ2-7; TRBD1 agrees at 8 bases. CDR3 length: 13 residues. V trimming: 6 bases; J trimming: 0 bases; junction bases outside the gene matches: 1. Per the germline V gene, CDR1 is MDHEN and CDR2 is SYDVKM. The CDR3 is CASSGTGSYEQYF. In DNA form, the CDR3 reads TGTGCCAGCAGCGGGACAGGCTCCTACGAGCAGTACTTC.

The chain recombines TRBV2 with TRBJ2-3; D may be TRBD1 (6 bases). CDR1 and CDR2 from the germline V gene are SNHLY and FYNNEI. Trimming took 8 bases from V and 2 from J, leaving 14 bases between them. This CDR3 spans 14 amino acids. The CDR3 DNA reads TGTGCCAGCCAAGGGGACACCTACACAGATACGCAGTATTTT. It translates to CASQGDTYTDTQYF.

On this clone: Within the sample, other DNA sequences also encode this same CDR3. This rearrangement joins TRBV7-9 to TRBJ2-7; no definite D call. CDR3 length: 13 amino acids. V lost 5 bases and J lost 3, with 11 bases in between. Germline V gives CDR1 SEHNR, CDR2 FQNEAQ (reference sequence). Here the CDR3 DNA reads TGTGCCAGCAGCCCCGGAGCGAGCTACGAGCAGTACTTC. It is translated as CASSPGASYEQYF.

The rearrangement links TRBV7-2 to TRBJ2-2, with D possibly TRBD2 on 6 matching bases. The CDR3 sequence is 18 residues long. The germline gives CDR1 SGHTA, CDR2 FQGNSA. V lost 5 bases to trimming and J lost 1 base, with 20 bases between them. Here the CDR3 DNA reads TGTGCCAGCAGCCCTCCCCTTGGAGCGGGCTTGAACACCGGGGAGCTGTTTTTT. Its protein product is CASSPPLGAGLNTGELFF.

The chain is built from TRBV19 and TRBJ2-2; tentatively, D is TRBD2 (5 bases). With 8 bases removed from V and 8 bases from J, the gap between germline ends came to 15 bases. CDR1 is LNHDA, CDR2 SQIVND, per germline (reference sequence). The CDR3 is 13 amino acids. The CDR3 region has the DNA TGTGCCAGTGTCCCCGGGGTCTGGGGGGAGCTGTTTTTT. Its protein product is CASVPGVWGELFF.

V usage is TRBV7-9 and J usage is TRBJ1-2, with TRBD1 as a possible D gene (5 bases). The germline gives CDR1 SEHNR, CDR2 FQNEAQ (reference sequence). The V end was cut by 2 bases, the J end by 7 bases, with 11 bases between. This CDR3 has 13 residues. CDR3 nucleotides: TGTGCCAGCAGCTTATTGGGGGGTGGTGGCTACACCTTC. Its protein is CASSLLGGGGYTF.

The chain couples TRBV19 to TRBJ2-7; TRBD1 is a possible D gene (5 bases). V was trimmed by 3 bases and J by 2 bases, leaving 11 bases between them. The CDR3 totals 14 residues. Per the germline V gene, CDR1 is LNHDA and CDR2 is SQIVND (reference sequence). CDR3 in amino acids: CASSMGQGPYEQYF. The DNA of the CDR3 is TGTGCCAGTAGTATGGGGCAGGGTCCCTACGAGCAGTACTTC.

V and J are TRBV4-3 and TRBJ2-1; TRBD2 matches 8 bases. CDR3 length: 16 amino acids. Germline V gene lookup returns CDR1 LGHNA and CDR2 YSLEER. J was trimmed by 6 bases and V by 3 bases; bases with no gene match: 10. The CDR3 loop reads CASSQDPGLGLNEQFF. The DNA of the CDR3 is TGCGCCAGCAGCCAGGACCCGGGACTAGGACTCAATGAGCAGTTCTTC.

The chain is built from TRBV5-1 and TRBJ2-7; 9 bases are a match to TRBD1. Germline values: CDR1 SGHRS, CDR2 YFSETQ. The J segment lost 4 bases and the V segment lost 4 bases, leaving 6 bases of the junction unmatched. CDR3 length equals 14 residues. The CDR3 coding sequence is TGCGCCAGCAGCCCCGGGACAGGGAATTACGAGCAGTACTTC. Amino acid sequence: CASSPGTGNYEQYF.

The chain carries TRBV4-1 and TRBJ1-2, with no clear D. CDR3 length: 15 residues. Trimming removed 4 bases from V and 0 bases from J, with 12 bases in between. CDR1 MGHRA and CDR2 YSYEKL come from the germline V gene. The DNA of the CDR3 is TGCGCCAGCAGCCCTAGCCCCAATACTAACTATGGCTACACCTTC. Protein product: CASSPSPNTNYGYTF.

The chain employs TRBV7-9 and TRBJ1-1, with TRBD1 as a possible D gene (5 bases). CDR1 is SEHNR, CDR2 FQNEAQ, per germline (reference sequence). This CDR3 comprises 15 residues. Between the trimmed V and J ends, which lost 3 bases and 3 bases, there was a span of 14 bases. CDR3 residues: CASSFRQGGDTEAFF. The CDR3 DNA reads TGTGCCAGCAGCTTCCGGCAGGGTGGTGACACTGAAGCTTTCTTT.

This clone was detected once. This sequence joins TRBV27 and TRBJ2-2, with a possible D match to TRBD1 (5 bases). CDR1 MNHEY and CDR2 SMNVEV come from the germline V gene (reference sequence). CDR3 length: 14 residues. Trimming shortened V by 3 bases and J by 6 bases, and 11 bases separated the two germline ends. The CDR3 loop reads CASSFQGTPGELFF. The CDR3 DNA follows: TGTGCCAGCAGTTTTCAGGGTACCCCCGGGGAGCTGTTTTTT.

The rearrangement uses TRBV7-9 and TRBJ2-3; D uncertain. Germline CDR1 SEHNR, CDR2 FQNEAQ (reference sequence). The CDR3 has 15 residues. V was clipped by 3 bases and J by 2 bases, with 12 bases between them. As DNA, the CDR3 is TGTGCCAGCAGCTTCCTTCTACTCCTCACAGATACGCAGTATTTT. Translation: CASSFLLLLTDTQYF. Looking up the rest from reference TRBV7-9 and TRBJ2-3 gives the full variable domain: DTGVSQNPRHKITKRGQNVTFRCDPISEHNRLYWYRQTLGQGPEFLTYFQNEAQLEKSRLLSDRFSAERPKGSFSTLEIQRTEQGDSAMYLCASSFLLLLTDTQYFGPGTRLTVL.

This clone showed up just a few times. This sequence joins TRBV27 and TRBJ1-1, with 7 bases identical to TRBD1. The CDR3 extends over 11 amino acids. Per the germline V gene, CDR1 is MNHEY and CDR2 is SMNVEV (reference sequence). Unmatched junction bases numbered 3, after V lost 6 bases and J lost 8 bases. The CDR3 sequence is CASRRDREAFF. The CDR3 nucleotides read TGTGCCAGCAGGAGGGACAGAGAAGCTTTCTTT.